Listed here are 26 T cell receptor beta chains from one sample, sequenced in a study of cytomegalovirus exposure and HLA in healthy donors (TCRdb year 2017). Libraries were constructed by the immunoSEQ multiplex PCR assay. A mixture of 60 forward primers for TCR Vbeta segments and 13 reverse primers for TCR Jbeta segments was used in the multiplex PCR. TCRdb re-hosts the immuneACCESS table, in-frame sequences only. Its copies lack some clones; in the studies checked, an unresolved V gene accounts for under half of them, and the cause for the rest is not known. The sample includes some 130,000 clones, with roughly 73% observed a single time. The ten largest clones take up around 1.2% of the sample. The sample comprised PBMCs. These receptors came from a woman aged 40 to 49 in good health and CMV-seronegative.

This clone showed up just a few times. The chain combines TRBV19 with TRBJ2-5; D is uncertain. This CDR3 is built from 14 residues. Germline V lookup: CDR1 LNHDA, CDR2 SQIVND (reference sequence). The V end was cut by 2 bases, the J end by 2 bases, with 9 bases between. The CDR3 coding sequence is TGTGCCAGTAGTATAAATGGGCAGCAAGAGACCCAGTACTTC. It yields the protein CASSINGQQETQYF.

The CDR3 nucleotides read TGTGCCATCAGTGAGCAGGGACAGAGTTCCAATCAGCCCCAGCATTTT. As protein: CAISEQGQSSNQPQHF. V is TRBV10-3 and J is TRBJ1-5, with TRBD1 matching over 7 bases. V was clipped by 2 bases and J by 3 bases; unmatched bases: 7. Germline CDR1 ENHRY, CDR2 SYGVKD. There are 16 residues in the CDR3.

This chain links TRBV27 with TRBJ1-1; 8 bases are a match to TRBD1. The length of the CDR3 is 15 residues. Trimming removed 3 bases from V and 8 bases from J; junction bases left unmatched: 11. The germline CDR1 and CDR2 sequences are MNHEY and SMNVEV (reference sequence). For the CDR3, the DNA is TGTGCCAGCAGTTTCTCAGGGGGCGCATTCACCGAAGCTTTCTTT. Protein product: CASSFSGGAFTEAFF.

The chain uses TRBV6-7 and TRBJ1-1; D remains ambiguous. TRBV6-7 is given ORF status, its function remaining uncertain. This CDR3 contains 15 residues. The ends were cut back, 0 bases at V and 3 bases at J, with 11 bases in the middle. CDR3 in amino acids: CASSYSRWRDTEAFF. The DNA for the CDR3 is TGTGCCAGCAGTTACTCGCGGTGGAGGGACACTGAAGCTTTCTTT.

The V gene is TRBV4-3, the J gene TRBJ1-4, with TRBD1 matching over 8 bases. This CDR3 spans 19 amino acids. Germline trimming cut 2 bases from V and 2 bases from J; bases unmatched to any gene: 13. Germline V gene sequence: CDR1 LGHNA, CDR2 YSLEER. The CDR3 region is CASSQHTGQGRATNEKLFF. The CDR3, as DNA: TGCGCCAGCAGCCAACACACCGGACAGGGAAGAGCCACTAATGAAAAACTGTTTTTT.

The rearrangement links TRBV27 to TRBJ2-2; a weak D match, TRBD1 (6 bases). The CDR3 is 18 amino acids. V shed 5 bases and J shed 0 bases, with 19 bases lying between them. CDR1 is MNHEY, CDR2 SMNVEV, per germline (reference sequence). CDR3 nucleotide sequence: TGTGCCAGCAGTCCGATCTGGCGGACAGAATCGAACACCGGGGAGCTGTTTTTT. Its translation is CASSPIWRTESNTGELFF.

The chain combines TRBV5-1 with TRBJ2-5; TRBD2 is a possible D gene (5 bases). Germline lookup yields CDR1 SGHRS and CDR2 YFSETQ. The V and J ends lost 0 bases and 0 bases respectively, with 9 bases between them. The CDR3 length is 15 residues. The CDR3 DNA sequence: TGCGCCAGCAGCTTGGTCGACTACCACCAAGAGACCCAGTACTTC. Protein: CASSLVDYHQETQYF.

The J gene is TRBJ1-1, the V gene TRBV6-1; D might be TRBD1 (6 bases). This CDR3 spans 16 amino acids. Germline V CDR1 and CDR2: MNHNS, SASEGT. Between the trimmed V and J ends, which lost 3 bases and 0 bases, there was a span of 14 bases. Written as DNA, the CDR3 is TGTGCCAGCAGTGAGGCGGGGGGCAGGATGAACACTGAAGCTTTCTTT. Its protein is CASSEAGGRMNTEAFF.

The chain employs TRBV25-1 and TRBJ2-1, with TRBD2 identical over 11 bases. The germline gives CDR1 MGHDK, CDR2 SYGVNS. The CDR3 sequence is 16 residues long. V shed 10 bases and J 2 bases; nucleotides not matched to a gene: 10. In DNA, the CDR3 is TGTGCCACGGGGCTAGCGGGGGGCGATACCTACAATGAGCAGTTCTTC. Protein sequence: CATGLAGGDTYNEQFF.

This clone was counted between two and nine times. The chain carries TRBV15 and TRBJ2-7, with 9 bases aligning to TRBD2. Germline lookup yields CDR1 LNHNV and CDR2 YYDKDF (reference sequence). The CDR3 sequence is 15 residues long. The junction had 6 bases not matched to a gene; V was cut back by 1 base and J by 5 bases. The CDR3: CATSRGSGGPNEQYF. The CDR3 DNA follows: TGTGCCACCAGCAGAGGAAGCGGGGGGCCAAACGAGCAGTACTTC.

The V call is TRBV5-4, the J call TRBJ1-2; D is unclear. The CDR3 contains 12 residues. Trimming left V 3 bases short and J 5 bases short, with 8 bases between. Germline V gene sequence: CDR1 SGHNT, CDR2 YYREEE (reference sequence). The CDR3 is CASSSGEYGYTF. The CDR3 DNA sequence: TGTGCCAGCAGCTCGGGAGAGTATGGCTACACCTTC.

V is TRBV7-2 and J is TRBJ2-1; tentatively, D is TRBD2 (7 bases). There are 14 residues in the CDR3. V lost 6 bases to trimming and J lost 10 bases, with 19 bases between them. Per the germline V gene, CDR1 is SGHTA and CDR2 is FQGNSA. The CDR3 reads CASRPFDGGPEQFF. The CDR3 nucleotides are TGTGCCAGCAGGCCCTTCGACGGGGGGCCCGAGCAGTTCTTC.

The CDR3 is CASSLGGAGGLGEQFF. The CDR3 DNA reads as TGTGCCAGCAGCTTGGGGGGAGCGGGGGGGCTCGGTGAGCAGTTCTTC. The chain recombines TRBV5-4 with TRBJ2-1; 10 bases fit TRBD2. Germline CDR1 SGHNT, CDR2 YYREEE (reference sequence). This CDR3 has 16 residues. Trimming cost V 0 bases and J 9 bases; bases outside gene matches: 9.

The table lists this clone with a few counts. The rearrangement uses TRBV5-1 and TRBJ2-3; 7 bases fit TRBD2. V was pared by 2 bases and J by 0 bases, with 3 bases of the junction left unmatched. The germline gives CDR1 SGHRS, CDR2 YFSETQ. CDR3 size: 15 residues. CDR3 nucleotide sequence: TGCGCCAGCAGCTTTGGCGGGGGTAGCACAGATACGCAGTATTTT. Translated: CASSFGGGSTDTQYF.

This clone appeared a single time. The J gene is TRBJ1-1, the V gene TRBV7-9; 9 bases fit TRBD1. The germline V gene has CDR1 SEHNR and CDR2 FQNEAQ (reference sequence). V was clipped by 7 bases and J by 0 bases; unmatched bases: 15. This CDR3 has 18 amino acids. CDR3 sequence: CASKEGGTGKRMNTEAFF. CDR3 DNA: TGTGCCAGCAAAGAGGGCGGGACAGGGAAACGTATGAACACTGAAGCTTTCTTT.

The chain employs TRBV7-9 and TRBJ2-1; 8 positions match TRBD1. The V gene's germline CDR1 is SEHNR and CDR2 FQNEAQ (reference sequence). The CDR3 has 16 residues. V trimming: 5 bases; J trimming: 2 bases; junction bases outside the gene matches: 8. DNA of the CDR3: TGTGCCAGCAGCACCTGGACAGGGTTCGCCTACAATGAGCAGTTCTTC. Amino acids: CASSTWTGFAYNEQFF.

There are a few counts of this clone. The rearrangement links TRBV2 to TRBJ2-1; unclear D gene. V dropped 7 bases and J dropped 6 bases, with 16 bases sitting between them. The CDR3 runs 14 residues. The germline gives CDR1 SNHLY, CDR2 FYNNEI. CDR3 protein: CASIPNPQSNEQFF. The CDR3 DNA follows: TGTGCCAGCATCCCCAACCCCCAGTCCAATGAGCAGTTCTTC.

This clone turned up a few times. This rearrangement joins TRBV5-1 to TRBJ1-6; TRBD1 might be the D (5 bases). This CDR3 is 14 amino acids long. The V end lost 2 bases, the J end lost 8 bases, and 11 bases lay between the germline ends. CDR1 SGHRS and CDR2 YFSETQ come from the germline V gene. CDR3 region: CASSFKGADSPLHF. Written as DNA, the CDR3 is TGCGCCAGCAGCTTCAAAGGGGCGGATTCACCCCTCCACTTT.

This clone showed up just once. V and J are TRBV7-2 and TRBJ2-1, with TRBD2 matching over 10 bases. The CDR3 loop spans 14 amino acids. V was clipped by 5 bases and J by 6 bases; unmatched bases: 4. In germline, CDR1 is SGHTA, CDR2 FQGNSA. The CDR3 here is CASSTGTSVNEQFF. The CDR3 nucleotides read TGTGCCAGCAGCACCGGGACTAGCGTCAATGAGCAGTTCTTC.

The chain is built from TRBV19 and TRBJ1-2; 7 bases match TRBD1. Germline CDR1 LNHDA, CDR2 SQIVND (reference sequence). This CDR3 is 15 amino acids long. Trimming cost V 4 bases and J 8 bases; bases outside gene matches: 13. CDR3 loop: CASSTEDRDSRGYTF. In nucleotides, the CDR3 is TGTGCCAGTAGTACGGAAGACCGGGACAGCAGGGGCTACACCTTC. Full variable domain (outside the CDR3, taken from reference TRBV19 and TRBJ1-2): DGGITQSPKYLFRKEGQNVTLSCEQNLNHDAMYWYRQDPGQGLRLIYYSQIVNDFQKGDIAEGYSVSREKKESFPLTVTSAQKNPTAFYLCASSTEDRDSRGYTFGSGTRLTVV.

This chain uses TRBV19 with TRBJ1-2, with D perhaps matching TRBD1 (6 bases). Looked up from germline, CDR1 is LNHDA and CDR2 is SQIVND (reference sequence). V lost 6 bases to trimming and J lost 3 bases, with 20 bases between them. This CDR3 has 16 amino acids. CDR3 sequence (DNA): TGTGCCAGTAGCAACGTTAACAGGGTCGATCACTATGGCTACACCTTC. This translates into CASSNVNRVDHYGYTF.

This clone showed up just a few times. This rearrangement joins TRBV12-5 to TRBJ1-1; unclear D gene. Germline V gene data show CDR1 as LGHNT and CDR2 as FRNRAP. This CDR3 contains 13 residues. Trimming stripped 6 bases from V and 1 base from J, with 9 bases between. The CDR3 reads CASGLTANTEAFF. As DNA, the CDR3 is TGTGCTAGTGGCCTAACAGCGAACACTGAAGCTTTCTTT.

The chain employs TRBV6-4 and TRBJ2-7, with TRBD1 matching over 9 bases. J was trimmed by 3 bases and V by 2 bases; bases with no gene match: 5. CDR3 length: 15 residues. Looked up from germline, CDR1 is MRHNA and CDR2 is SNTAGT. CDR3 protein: CASSDPRDRVYEQYV. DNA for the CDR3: TGTGCCAGCAGTGACCCTCGGGACAGGGTCTACGAGCAGTACGTC.

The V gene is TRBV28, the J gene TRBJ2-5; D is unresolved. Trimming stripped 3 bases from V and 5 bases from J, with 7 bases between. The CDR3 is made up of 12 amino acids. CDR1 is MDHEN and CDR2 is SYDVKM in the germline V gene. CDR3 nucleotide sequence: TGTGCCAGCAGTTTCCCCCGGGAGACCCAGTACTTC. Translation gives CASSFPRETQYF.

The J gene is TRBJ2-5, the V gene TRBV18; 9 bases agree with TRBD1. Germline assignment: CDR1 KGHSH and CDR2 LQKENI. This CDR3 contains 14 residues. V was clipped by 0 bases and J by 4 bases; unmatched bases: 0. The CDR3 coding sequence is TGTGCCAGCTCACCACCGGGACAGGGAGAGACCCAGTACTTC. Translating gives CASSPPGQGETQYF.

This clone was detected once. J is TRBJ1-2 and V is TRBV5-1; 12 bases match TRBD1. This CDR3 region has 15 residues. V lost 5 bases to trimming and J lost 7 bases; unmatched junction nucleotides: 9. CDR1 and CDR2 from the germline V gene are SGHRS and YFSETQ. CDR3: CASRPGTGGATGYTF. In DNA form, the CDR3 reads TGCGCCAGCAGACCCGGGACAGGGGGCGCGACTGGCTACACCTTC.